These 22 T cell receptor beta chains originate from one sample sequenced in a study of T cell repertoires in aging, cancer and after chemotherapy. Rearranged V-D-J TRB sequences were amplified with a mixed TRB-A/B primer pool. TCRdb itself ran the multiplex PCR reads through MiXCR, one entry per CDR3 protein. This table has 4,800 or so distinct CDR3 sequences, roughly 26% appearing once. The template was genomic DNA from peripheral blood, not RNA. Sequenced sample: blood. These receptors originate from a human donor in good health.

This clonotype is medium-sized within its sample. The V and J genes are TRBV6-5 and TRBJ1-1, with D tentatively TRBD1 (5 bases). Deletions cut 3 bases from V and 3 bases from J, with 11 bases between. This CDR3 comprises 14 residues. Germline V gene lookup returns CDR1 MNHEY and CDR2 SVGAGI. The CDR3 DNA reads TGTGCCAGCAGTTATAGGGGTAGGGACACTGAAGCTTTCTTT. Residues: CASSYRGRDTEAFF.

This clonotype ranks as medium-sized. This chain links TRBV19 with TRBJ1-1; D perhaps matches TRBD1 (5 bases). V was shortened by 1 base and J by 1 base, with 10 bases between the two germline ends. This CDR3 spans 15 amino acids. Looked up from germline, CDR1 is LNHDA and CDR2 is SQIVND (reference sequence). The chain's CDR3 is CASSIAWGTNTEAFF. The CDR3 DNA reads TGTGCCAGTAGTATAGCGTGGGGCACGAACACTGAAGCTTTCTTT. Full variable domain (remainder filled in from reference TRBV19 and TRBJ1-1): DGGITQSPKYLFRKEGQNVTLSCEQNLNHDAMYWYRQDPGQGLRLIYYSQIVNDFQKGDIAEGYSVSREKKESFPLTVTSAQKNPTAFYLCASSIAWGTNTEAFFGQGTRLTVV.

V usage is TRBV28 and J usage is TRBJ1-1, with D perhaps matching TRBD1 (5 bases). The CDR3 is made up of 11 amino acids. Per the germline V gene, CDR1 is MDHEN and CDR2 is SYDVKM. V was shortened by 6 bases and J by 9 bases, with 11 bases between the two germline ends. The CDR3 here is CASRRRGKAFF. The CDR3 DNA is TGTGCCAGCAGGAGAAGGGGTAAAGCTTTCTTT. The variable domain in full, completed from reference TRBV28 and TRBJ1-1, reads DVKVTQSSRYLVKRTGEKVFLECVQDMDHENMFWYRQDPGLGLRLIYFSYDVKMKEKGDIPEGYSVSREKKERFSLILESASTNQTSMYLCASRRRGKAFFGQGTRLTVV.

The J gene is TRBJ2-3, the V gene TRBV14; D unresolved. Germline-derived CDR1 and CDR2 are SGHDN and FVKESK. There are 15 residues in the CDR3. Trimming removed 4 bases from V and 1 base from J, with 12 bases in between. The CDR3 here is CASSPELSGTDTQYF. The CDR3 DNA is TGTGCCAGCAGCCCAGAATTATCCGGCACAGATACGCAGTATTTT.

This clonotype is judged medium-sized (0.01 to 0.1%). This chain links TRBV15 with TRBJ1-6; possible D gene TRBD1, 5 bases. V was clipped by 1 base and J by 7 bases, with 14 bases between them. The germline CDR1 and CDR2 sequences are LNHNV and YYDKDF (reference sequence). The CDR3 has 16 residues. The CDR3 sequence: CATSRGMGVGNSPLHF. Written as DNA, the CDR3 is TGTGCCACCAGCAGAGGAATGGGGGTAGGAAATTCACCCCTCCACTTT.

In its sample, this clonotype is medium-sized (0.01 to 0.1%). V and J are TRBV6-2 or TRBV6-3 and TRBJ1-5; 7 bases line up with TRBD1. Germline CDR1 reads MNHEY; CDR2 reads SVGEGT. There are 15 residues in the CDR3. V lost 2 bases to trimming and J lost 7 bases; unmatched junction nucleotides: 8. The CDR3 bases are TGTGCCAGCAGTTACCCGACAGGGCGGGGACAGCCCCAGCATTTT. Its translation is CASSYPTGRGQPQHF.

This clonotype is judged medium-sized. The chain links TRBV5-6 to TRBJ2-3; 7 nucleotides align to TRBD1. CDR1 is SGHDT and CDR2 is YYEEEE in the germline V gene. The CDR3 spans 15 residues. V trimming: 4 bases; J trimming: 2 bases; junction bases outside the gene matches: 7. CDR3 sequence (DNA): TGTGCCAGCAGCCGTCGGACAGGACTCACAGATACGCAGTATTTT. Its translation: CASSRRTGLTDTQYF.

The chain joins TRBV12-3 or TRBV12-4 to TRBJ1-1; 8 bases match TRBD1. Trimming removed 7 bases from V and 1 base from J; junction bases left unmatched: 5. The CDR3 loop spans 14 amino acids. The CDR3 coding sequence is TGTGCCAGCACCATGACAGGGGAGAACACTGAAGCTTTCTTT. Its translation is CASTMTGENTEAFF.

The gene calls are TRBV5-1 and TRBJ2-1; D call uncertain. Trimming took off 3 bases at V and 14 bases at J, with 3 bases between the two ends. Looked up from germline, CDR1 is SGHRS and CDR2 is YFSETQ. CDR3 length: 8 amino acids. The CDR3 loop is CASSWKFF. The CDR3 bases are TGCGCCAGCAGCTGGAAGTTCTTC.

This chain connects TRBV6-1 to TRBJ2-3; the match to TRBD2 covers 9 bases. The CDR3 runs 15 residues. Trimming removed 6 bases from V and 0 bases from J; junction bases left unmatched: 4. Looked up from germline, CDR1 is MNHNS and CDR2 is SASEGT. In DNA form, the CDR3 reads TGTGCCAGCAGGGGGCTAGCGGGGAGCACAGATACGCAGTATTTT. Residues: CASRGLAGSTDTQYF.

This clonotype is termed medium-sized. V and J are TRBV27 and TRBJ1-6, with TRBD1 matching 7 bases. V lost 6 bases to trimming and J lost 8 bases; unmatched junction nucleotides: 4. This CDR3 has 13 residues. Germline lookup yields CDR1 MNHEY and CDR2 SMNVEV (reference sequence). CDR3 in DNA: TGTGCCAGCAGCAACAGGGGTTATTCACCCCTCCACTTT. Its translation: CASSNRGYSPLHF.

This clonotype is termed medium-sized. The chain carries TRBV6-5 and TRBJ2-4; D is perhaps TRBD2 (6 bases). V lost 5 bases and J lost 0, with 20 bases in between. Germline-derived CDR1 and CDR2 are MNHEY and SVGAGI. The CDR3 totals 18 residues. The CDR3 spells CASSDRGPGLAAKNIQYF. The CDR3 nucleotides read TGTGCCAGCAGTGACCGAGGACCGGGACTCGCAGCCAAAAACATTCAGTACTTC.

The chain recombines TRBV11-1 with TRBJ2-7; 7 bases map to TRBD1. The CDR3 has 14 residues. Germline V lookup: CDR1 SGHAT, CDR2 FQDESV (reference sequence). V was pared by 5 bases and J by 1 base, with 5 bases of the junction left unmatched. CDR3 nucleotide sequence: TGTGCCAGCAGCCCCTGGGGACAGTCCTACGAGCAGTACTTC. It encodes CASSPWGQSYEQYF.

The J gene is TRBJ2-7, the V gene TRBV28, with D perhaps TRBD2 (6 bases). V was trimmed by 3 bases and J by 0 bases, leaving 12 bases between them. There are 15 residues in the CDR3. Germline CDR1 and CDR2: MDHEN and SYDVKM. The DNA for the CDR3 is TGTGCCAGCAGTTTGGGGGGAAGCGGCTCCTACGAGCAGTACTTC. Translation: CASSLGGSGSYEQYF.

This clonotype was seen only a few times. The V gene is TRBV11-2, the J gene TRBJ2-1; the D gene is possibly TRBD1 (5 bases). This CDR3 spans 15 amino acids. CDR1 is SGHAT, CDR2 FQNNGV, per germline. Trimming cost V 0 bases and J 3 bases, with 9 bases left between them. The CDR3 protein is CASSLDLGVYNEQFF. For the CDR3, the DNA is TGTGCCAGCAGCTTAGATCTAGGGGTCTACAATGAGCAGTTCTTC.

The CDR3 nucleotides read TGTGCCAGCAGCTTAGTTTACGAGGCTGTTGAGCAGTTCTTC. The encoded protein is CASSLVYEAVEQFF. This rearrangement joins TRBV7-2 to TRBJ2-1; D remains ambiguous. V dropped 1 base and J dropped 9 bases, with 13 bases sitting between them. This CDR3 region has 14 residues. From germline, CDR1 is SGHTA and CDR2 FQGNSA.

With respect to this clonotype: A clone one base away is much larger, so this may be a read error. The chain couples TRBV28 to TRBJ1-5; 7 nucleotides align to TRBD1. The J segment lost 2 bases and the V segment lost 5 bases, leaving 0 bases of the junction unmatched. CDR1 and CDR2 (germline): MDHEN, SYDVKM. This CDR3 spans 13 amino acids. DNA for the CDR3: TGTGCCAGCAGTGACAGGGGCAATCAGCCCCAGCATTTT. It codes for CASSDRGNQPQHF.

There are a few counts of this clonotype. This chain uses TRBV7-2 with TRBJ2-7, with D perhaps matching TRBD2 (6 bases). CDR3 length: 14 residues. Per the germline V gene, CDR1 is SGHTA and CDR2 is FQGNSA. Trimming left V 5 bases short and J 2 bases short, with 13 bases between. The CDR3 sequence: CASSPYGGPYEQYF. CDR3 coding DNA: TGTGCCAGCAGCCCTTACGGGGGTCCCTACGAGCAGTACTTC.

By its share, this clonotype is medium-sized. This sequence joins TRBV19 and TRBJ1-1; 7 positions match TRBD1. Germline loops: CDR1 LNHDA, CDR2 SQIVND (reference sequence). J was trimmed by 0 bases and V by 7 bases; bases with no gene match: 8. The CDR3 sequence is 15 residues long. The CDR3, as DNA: TGTGCCAGTACCACAAGGGGGCAATTGAACACTGAAGCTTTCTTT. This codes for CASTTRGQLNTEAFF.

Written as DNA, the CDR3 is TGCAGCGTAACTCCGGACAGGGGAAACACTGAAGCTTTCTTT. As protein: CSVTPDRGNTEAFF. The chain carries TRBV29-1 and TRBJ1-1, with 9 bases identical to TRBD1. The CDR3 length is 14 residues. V shed 6 bases, J shed 2 bases, and the junction held 7 bases outside the gene matches. CDR1 and CDR2 from the germline V gene are SQVTM and ANQGSEA. The whole variable domain, filled in from reference TRBV29-1 and TRBJ1-1, reads SAVISQKPSRDICQRGTSLTIQCQVDSQVTMMFWYRQQPGQSLTLIATANQGSEATYESGFVIDKFPISRPNLTFSTLTVSNMSPEDSSIYLCSVTPDRGNTEAFFGQGTRLTVV.

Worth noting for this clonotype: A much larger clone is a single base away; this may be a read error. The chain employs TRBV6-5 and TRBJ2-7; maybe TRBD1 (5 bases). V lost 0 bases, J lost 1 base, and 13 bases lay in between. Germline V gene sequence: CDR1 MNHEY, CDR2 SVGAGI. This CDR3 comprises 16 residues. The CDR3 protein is CASSYSRVRVSYEQYF. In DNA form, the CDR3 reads TGTGCCAGCAGTTACTCTAGGGTCAGGGTGTCCTACGAGCAGTACTTC.

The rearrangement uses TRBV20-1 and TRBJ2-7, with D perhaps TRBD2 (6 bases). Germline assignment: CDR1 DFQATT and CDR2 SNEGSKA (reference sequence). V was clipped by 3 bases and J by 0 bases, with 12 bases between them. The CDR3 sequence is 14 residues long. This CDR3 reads CSASPRGLSYEQYF. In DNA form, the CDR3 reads TGCAGTGCTAGCCCCCGGGGACTCTCCTACGAGCAGTACTTC.